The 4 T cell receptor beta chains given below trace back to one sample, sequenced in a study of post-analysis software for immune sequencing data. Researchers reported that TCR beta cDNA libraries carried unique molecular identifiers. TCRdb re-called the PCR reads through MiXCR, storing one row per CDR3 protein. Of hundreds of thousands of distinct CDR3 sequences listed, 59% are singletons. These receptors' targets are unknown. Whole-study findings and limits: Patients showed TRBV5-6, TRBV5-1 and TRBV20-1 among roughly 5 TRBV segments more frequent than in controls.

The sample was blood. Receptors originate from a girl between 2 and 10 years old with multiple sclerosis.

The DNA of the CDR3 is TGTGCCAGCAGTGTAACAGGGTCAAGTGATACGCAGTATTTT. The encoded protein is CASSVTGSSDTQYF. The chain couples TRBV6-5 to TRBJ2-3, with D possibly TRBD1 on 6 matching bases. Trimming stripped 5 bases from V and 6 bases from J, with 15 bases between. The CDR3 runs to 14 residues. Germline V gene data show CDR1 as MNHEY and CDR2 as SVGAGI.

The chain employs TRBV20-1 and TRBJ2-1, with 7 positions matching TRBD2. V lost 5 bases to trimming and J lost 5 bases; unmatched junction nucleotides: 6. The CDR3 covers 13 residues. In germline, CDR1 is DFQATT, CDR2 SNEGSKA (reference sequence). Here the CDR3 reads CSASGTINNEQFF. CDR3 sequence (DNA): TGCAGTGCTTCCGGGACTATCAACAATGAGCAGTTCTTC.

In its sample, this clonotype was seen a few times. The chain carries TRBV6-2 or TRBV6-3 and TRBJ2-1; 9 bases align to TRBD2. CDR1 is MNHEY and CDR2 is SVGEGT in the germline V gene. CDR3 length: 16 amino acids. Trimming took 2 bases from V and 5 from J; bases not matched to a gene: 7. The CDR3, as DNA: TGTGCCAGCAGTTACCCCCAGCGGGGGGTCAACAATGAGCAGTTCTTC. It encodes CASSYPQRGVNNEQFF.

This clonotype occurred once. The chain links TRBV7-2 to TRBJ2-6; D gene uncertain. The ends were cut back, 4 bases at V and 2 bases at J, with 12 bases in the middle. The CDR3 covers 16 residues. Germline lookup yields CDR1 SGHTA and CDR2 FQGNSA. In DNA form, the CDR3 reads TGTGCCAGCAGCTCCTACGGTTTTGCTGGGGCCAACGTCCTGACTTTC. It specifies CASSSYGFAGANVLTF.